The 5 T cell receptor beta chains presented below share a single source sample, sequenced in a study of monozygotic twins with inflammatory bowel disease (dated by TCRdb to the late 2010s). The library was generated by 5' RACE. TCRdb records Illumina HiSeq 2500 as the sequencer. TCRdb reprocessed the reads, and each CDR3 protein sequence is entered once, without DNA. This sample's clone table shows approximately 420,000 distinct CDR3 sequences. Around 2.3% of the sample is in the top ten clones. The sample taken for sequencing was blood. These receptor sequences come from a human donor with ulcerative colitis or Crohn's disease, or a healthy co-twin of an affected twin (not recorded which).

The CDR3 is CASSLRTGGGEKLFF. This chain links TRBV7-2 with TRBJ1-4; the TCRdb call, TRBD1, lacks DNA for checking. Germline CDR1 and CDR2: SGHTA and FQGNSA. The CDR3 is 15 amino acids. The full variable domain, in which reference TRBV7-2 and TRBJ1-4 provide the parts outside the CDR3, is GAGVSQSPSNKVTEKGKDVELRCDPISGHTALYWYRQSLGQGLEFLIYFQGNSAPDKSGLPSDRFSAERTGGSVSTLTIQRTQQEDSAVYLCASSLRTGGGEKLFFGSGTQLSVL.

V is TRBV12-3 or TRBV12-4 and J is TRBJ2-7; TCRdb indicates TRBD1, and absent DNA this call remains unverified. This CDR3 is built from 16 residues. The CDR3 is CASSFGQPKVGYEQYF.

The chain employs TRBV12-3 or TRBV12-4 and TRBJ2-1. This CDR3 region has 15 residues. The CDR3 is CASSLVSSSYNEQFF.

The chain recombines TRBV2 with TRBJ1-1; TCRdb reports TRBD1, a call that lacks DNA to check it against. The CDR3 consists of 13 residues. CDR1 and CDR2 from the germline V gene are SNHLY and FYNNEI. CDR3 residues: CAMWTGTGAEAFF.

V gene TRBV7-9 combines with J gene TRBJ1-6. CDR3 length equals 16 residues. Per germline, CDR1 SEHNR and CDR2 FQNEAQ (reference sequence). CDR3 amino acids: CASSLPREGDRSPLHF.